Here is one TCR beta chain with its context. Taking its sample share into account, this clonotype is medium-sized (0.01 to 0.1%). Its antigen has not been determined. Base qualities are not at hand, and no much larger clone is one base apart. This record comes from a study of spatial heterogeneity in lung cancer (dated by TCRdb to about 2019). About the investigation overall: More beta-chain than alpha-chain transcripts were consistently detected, likely reflecting higher beta-chain transcript abundance. Nonsynonymous mutation counts, determined by whole-exome sequencing of tumor tissue, were related to features of the TCR repertoire. A strong correlation was found between TCR transcript counts in tumor regions and a T cell transcriptional module score from matched bulk RNA-seq. At surgery, both alpha and beta chains were TCR-sequenced in fewer than 250 tumor regions, about 64 matched nontumor lung samples and some 58 PBMC samples. In the raw uncorrected reads, each unique combination of TCR and UMI appeared more than ten times on average. In non-small cell lung cancer, the study quantitatively compared TCR alpha and beta repertoires across several tumor regions, matched nontumor lung, and blood.

V loses 4 bases, J loses 1 base, and the germline ends lie 13 bases apart. CDR1 and CDR2 (SGHTA, FQGNSA) derive from the germline V gene. The CDR3 spans 15 residues, from the cysteine through the phenylalanine. Only the CDR3 DNA is retained, 45 bases long and in frame from the first base. In the paper's terms, the time point label means: sample taken at primary tumor resection. Samples were obtained from around 72 patients with early-stage, untreated non-small cell lung cancer from the lung TRACERx cohort. For TCR sequencing, whole RNA was extracted from tumor and nontumor lung tissue, or from cryopreserved PBMC samples, and no cell sorting was done. A patient was chosen for TCR sequencing only when enough RNA was available from at least two tumor regions. A lung pathologist reviewed the tumor and adjacent nontumor lung specimens before the specimens were selected. Summary of the overall study and its limitations: Estimated TCR-seq coverage of tumor T cells was only around 7.2% for alpha chains and about 14% for beta chains. Additional single-cell paired TCR alpha and beta sequencing was considered necessary to confirm, at a functional level, the hypothesis that regional TCRs recognize regional mutations. The number of expanded intratumoral alpha and beta TCRs correlated with the tumor nonsynonymous mutation count. Counts of ubiquitous and regional expanded TCRs correlated with counts of ubiquitous and regional nonsynonymous mutations, respectively.

Library construction relied on 5' RACE. Sequencing was performed on a NextSeq 500. The TCR library protocol attached a unique molecular identifier to each TCR cDNA molecule to allow correction of PCR and sequencing errors. As for the authors' bioinformatics: TCR identification, UMI-based error correction and CDR3 extraction were performed with Decombinator tools. Expanded TCRs were defined as those above a frequency of 2 per 1,000, corresponding to the top 1% of the tumor frequency distribution. Expanded tumor TCRs statistically deemed absent (corrected P<0.05) from at least one tumor region were classed as regional, and all other expanded tumor TCRs were classed as ubiquitous. Each repertoire was subsampled 100 times to 5,000 TCRs, after which Renyi diversity was computed with the R vegan package. CDR3 similarity networks were built from amino acid triplet string-kernel similarity, with CDR3s being connected when pairwise similarity was above 0.82. TCRdb reprocessed the public reads (quality trimming at Q25 with fastp, clone calling with MiXCR) and kept in-frame beta chains. Every CDR3 protein is listed once, alongside the most common genes and DNA of its rows. TCRdb, not the original authors, processed these V and J calls. This sample holds approximately 2,800 distinct CDR3 sequences; roughly a tenth were observed only once. 9.5% to 15% of the sample goes to the ten largest clones.

The sample in question was lung tumor tissue, obtained at surgery. In this chain, TRBV7-2 is recombined with TRBJ2-5; the D match is possibly TRBD1 or TRBD2, with 5 bases aligned in each. The sequence derives from a male donor with early-stage non-small cell lung cancer. The CDR3 region: CASSSGTRLQETQYF. The nucleotide sequence reads TGTGCCAGCAGCTCCGGGACCAGACTCCAAGAGACCCAGTACTTC.